The 21 T cell receptor beta chains given below trace back to one sample, sequenced in a study of PD-1 blockade in mismatch repair-deficient tumors. Here immunoSEQ multiplex PCR was the method, and the copy in TCRdb shows in-frame clones only, minus some. The table lists under 95,000 clones, about 84% of them singletons, with around 2.7% in the top ten. The specimen was peripheral blood, collected 12 weeks after starting pembrolizumab. These receptors were obtained from an adult with mismatch repair-deficient cancer.

V is TRBV5-1 and J is TRBJ2-2; no reliable D call. Trimming shortened V by 0 bases and J by 7 bases, and 10 bases separated the two germline ends. CDR1 and CDR2 from the germline V gene are SGHRS and YFSETQ. The CDR3 spans 14 residues. The CDR3 bases are TGCGCCAGCAGCTTGGGGGGTTTCGTCGGGGAGCTGTTTTTT. Protein product: CASSLGGFVGELFF.

The chain carries TRBV29-1 and TRBJ2-2; 7 bases map to TRBD2. V was pared by 5 bases and J by 1 base, with 4 bases of the junction left unmatched. The germline V gene encodes CDR1 SQVTM and CDR2 ANQGSEA. The CDR3 is made up of 14 amino acids. The CDR3 nucleotides are TGCAGCGTTCGGGGGGTCGGGAACACCGGGGAGCTGTTTTTT. Protein product: CSVRGVGNTGELFF.

V and J are TRBV18 and TRBJ1-1; no firm D call. Germline CDR1 reads KGHSH; CDR2 reads LQKENI. The germline V and J ends were trimmed by 2 bases and 4 bases, with 23 bases remaining between them. This CDR3 region has 18 residues. The CDR3 protein is CASSPKVIRSIEATEAFF. Here the CDR3 DNA reads TGTGCCAGCTCACCAAAGGTGATCAGGTCAATTGAAGCCACTGAAGCTTTCTTT.

This chain uses TRBV19 with TRBJ2-3; D remains unclear. From germline, CDR1 is LNHDA and CDR2 SQIVND (reference sequence). V was clipped by 3 bases and J by 2 bases, with 15 bases between them. This CDR3 is 16 amino acids long. CDR3 bases: TGTGCCAGTAGTATTTTCAGTCCAATCCTCACAGATACGCAGTATTTT. Translating gives CASSIFSPILTDTQYF.

This clone has just a few counts. The chain couples TRBV5-5 to TRBJ2-1; possible D gene TRBD2, 5 bases. Germline V gene lookup returns CDR1 SGHKS and CDR2 YYEKEE (reference sequence). V was pared by 4 bases and J by 0 bases, with 11 bases between. The CDR3 has 15 residues. CDR3 nucleotide sequence: TGTGCCAGCAGCCACGGACGGGGCTCCTACAATGAGCAGTTCTTC. This encodes CASSHGRGSYNEQFF.

The chain is built from TRBV6-5 and TRBJ1-5; D is unresolved. Germline assignment: CDR1 MNHEY and CDR2 SVGAGI. The CDR3 loop spans 15 amino acids. V dropped 6 bases and J dropped 6 bases, with 18 bases sitting between them. In nucleotides, the CDR3 is TGTGCCAGCAGGCAGAAGGGAGAAGGAGTTCAGCCCCAGCATTTT. The encoded protein is CASRQKGEGVQPQHF.

This clone was seen a handful of times. The V call is TRBV7-3, the J call TRBJ2-5; D is unclear. Trimming removed 1 base from V and 6 bases from J, with 6 bases in between. Germline V gene lookup returns CDR1 SGHTA and CDR2 FQGTGA. This CDR3 has 12 amino acids. DNA of the CDR3: TGTGCCAGCAGCTTAATGGGAAAGACCCAGTACTTC. Its protein product is CASSLMGKTQYF.

The gene calls are TRBV9 and TRBJ2-3; TRBD1 might be the D (5 bases). The length of the CDR3 is 17 residues. Trimming removed 3 bases at V and 0 bases at J, with 17 bases between. The germline V gene has CDR1 SGDLS and CDR2 YYNGEE. CDR3 coding DNA: TGTGCCAGCAGCGGACCGTGGGGCAGAGCTAGCACAGATACGCAGTATTTT. It specifies CASSGPWGRASTDTQYF.

The chain links TRBV19 to TRBJ2-1, with D possibly being TRBD1 or TRBD2 (5 bases each). This CDR3 is built from 12 residues. The germline V gene has CDR1 LNHDA and CDR2 SQIVND (reference sequence). Deletions cut 7 bases from V and 5 bases from J, with 9 bases between. Here the CDR3 reads CASKGPNNEQFF. In nucleotides, the CDR3 is TGTGCCAGTAAGGGACCTAACAATGAGCAGTTCTTC.

The J gene is TRBJ2-7, the V gene TRBV7-9; TRBD2 matches 10 bases. J gave up 7 bases and V 1 base, and 10 bases lay outside the gene matches. Germline CDR1 and CDR2: SEHNR and FQNEAQ (reference sequence). The CDR3 has 16 amino acids. The CDR3 here is CASSLVSSGGPKEQYF. CDR3 in DNA: TGTGCCAGCAGCTTAGTATCTAGCGGGGGCCCAAAGGAGCAGTACTTC. The variable domain in full, with the rest retrieved from reference TRBV7-9 and TRBJ2-7, is DTGVSQNPRHKITKRGQNVTFRCDPISEHNRLYWYRQTLGQGPEFLTYFQNEAQLEKSRLLSDRFSAERPKGSFSTLEIQRTEQGDSAMYLCASSLVSSGGPKEQYFGPGTRLTVT.

For the CDR3, the DNA is TGTGCCAGCAGCGTAGGACAGGGAGACGGGGAGCTGTTTTTT. Its protein product is CASSVGQGDGELFF. The rearrangement uses TRBV9 and TRBJ2-2; 7 nucleotides align to TRBD1. The V gene's germline CDR1 is SGDLS and CDR2 YYNGEE. The ends lost 0 bases at V and 7 bases at J; junction bases unmatched: 3. The CDR3 loop spans 14 amino acids.

This chain joins TRBV6-5 and TRBJ1-5; no reliable D call. The germline V gene has CDR1 MNHEY and CDR2 SVGAGI. CDR3 length equals 14 residues. With 5 bases removed from V and 5 bases from J, the gap between germline ends came to 13 bases. Here the CDR3 reads CASSPWNGDQPQHF. CDR3 nucleotides: TGTGCCAGCAGTCCTTGGAATGGTGATCAGCCCCAGCATTTT.

The rearrangement links TRBV6-1 to TRBJ1-5; D may be TRBD1 (6 bases). Looked up from germline, CDR1 is MNHNS and CDR2 is SASEGT. The CDR3 is 15 amino acids. The V end was cut by 3 bases, the J end by 4 bases, with 13 bases between. The CDR3 DNA is TGTGCCAGCAGTGATTCAGGGGCTGGTAATCAGCCCCAGCATTTT. Protein product: CASSDSGAGNQPQHF.

This clone was seen just once. The chain links TRBV11-2 to TRBJ2-6; D is possibly TRBD1 (5 bases). Trimming removed 2 bases from V and 0 bases from J, with 11 bases in between. The CDR3 sequence is 17 residues long. The germline gives CDR1 SGHAT, CDR2 FQNNGV. The CDR3 DNA reads TGTGCCAGCAGCTTAAGGGGCGCCGTCTCTGGGGCCAACGTCCTGACTTTC. Its protein is CASSLRGAVSGANVLTF.

This clone was seen more than once but under ten times. The chain recombines TRBV6-1 with TRBJ2-7; no definite D call. Trimming pared 8 bases from V and 0 bases from J, leaving 17 bases between. Germline V gene sequence: CDR1 MNHNS, CDR2 SASEGT. CDR3 size: 15 residues. The CDR3 loop is CASSSQRTASYEQYF. In DNA, the CDR3 is TGTGCCAGCTCCTCCCAACGGACGGCCTCCTACGAGCAGTACTTC.

There are a few counts of this clone. Other nucleotide sequences in the sample specify the same CDR3. J is TRBJ1-3 and V is TRBV6-1; D call uncertain. V was clipped by 4 bases and J by 0 bases, with 10 bases between them. The CDR3 has 15 residues. Germline loops: CDR1 MNHNS, CDR2 SASEGT. Written as DNA, the CDR3 is TGTGCCAGCAGTGCAAGAGAGGGCTCTGGAAACACCATATATTTT. The encoded protein is CASSAREGSGNTIYF.

The chain employs TRBV5-4 and TRBJ2-2; 7 nucleotides match TRBD2. The CDR3 contains 13 residues. Per the germline V gene, CDR1 is SGHNT and CDR2 is YYREEE (reference sequence). The V segment lost 10 bases and the J segment 7 bases; nucleotides outside the gene matches: 10. Here the CDR3 DNA reads TGTGCCGGAGGGCGGGAGAGCTTCGGGGAGCTGTTTTTT. Amino acid sequence: CAGGRESFGELFF.

V and J are TRBV6-1 and TRBJ2-1; tentatively, D is TRBD2 (5 bases). The germline CDR1 and CDR2 sequences are MNHNS and SASEGT. V gave up 8 bases and J gave up 5 bases, with 13 bases separating them. The CDR3 contains 13 residues. CDR3 amino acids: CASAGLAHNEQFF. The CDR3 DNA reads as TGTGCCAGCGCTGGGCTAGCCCACAATGAGCAGTTCTTC.

The gene calls are TRBV30 and TRBJ1-2; D not certain. The CDR3 is 12 residues long. CDR1 is GTSNPN, CDR2 SVGIG, per germline (reference sequence). Deletions cut 1 base from V and 3 bases from J, with 6 bases between. Here the CDR3 DNA reads TGTGCCTGGAGTGGGACGGACTATGGCTACACCTTC. Its translation is CAWSGTDYGYTF. Supplemented by reference TRBV30 and TRBJ1-2, the full variable domain reads SQTIHQWPATLVQPVGSPLSLECTVEGTSNPNLYWYRQAAGRGLQLLFYSVGIGQISSEVPQNLSASRPQDRQFILSSKKLLLSDSGFYLCAWSGTDYGYTFGSGTRLTVV.

The sample holds a few counts of this clone. This chain uses TRBV27 with TRBJ2-7, with a weak D call TRBD2 (6 bases). Germline V gene lookup returns CDR1 MNHEY and CDR2 SMNVEV (reference sequence). Trimming removed 6 bases at V and 2 bases at J, with 17 bases between. The CDR3 contains 15 residues. The CDR3 DNA sequence: TGTGCCAGCAGGCGGGATGATCAACCAGCCTACGAGCAGTACTTC. Protein sequence: CASRRDDQPAYEQYF.

As concerns this clone: One junction end disagrees with the germline gene, perhaps due to a read error. The genes are TRBV7-7 and TRBJ2-2; 8 nucleotides align to TRBD2. The length of the CDR3 is 14 residues. Germline values: CDR1 SSHAT, CDR2 FNYEAQ (reference sequence). CDR3 DNA: TGTGCTAGCAGCTTGGGACTAGACACCGGGGAGCTGTTTTTT. Residues: CASSLGLDTGELFF.